This is a list of T cell receptor beta chains from one sample in a study of CD8 T cells in ankylosing spondylitis. TCRdb re-derived calls from the 5' RACE reads in MiXCR, one entry per CDR3 protein. The sample comprises about 240,000 distinct CDR3 sequences, around 9.2% of which are singletons, and about 6.5% rests with the top ten. The sequencing sample was made of blood, either unsorted or a sorted T cell fraction (not recorded which). These receptors were obtained from a male donor with ankylosing spondylitis or in good health (not recorded which). Each CDR3 is given with its conserved first and last residue. D genes are given only for firm matches. Only part of the rows carry a size: once, few, many, or a class if the clone is expanded.

>TRBV10-3|many|-|TRBJ2-7
TGTGCCATCAGTGGCGACCTCTACGAGCAGTACTTC
CAISGDLYEQYF
>TRBV18|few|-|TRBJ2-1
TGTGCCAGCTCACCGAGACCCTACAATGAGCAGTTCTTC
CASSPRPYNEQFF
>TRBV5-1|many|-|TRBJ2-2
TGCGCCAGCAGCTCGTCAGGGCCCGGGGAGCTGTTTTTT
CASSSSGPGELFF
>TRBV5-5|-|-|TRBJ2-4
TGTGCCATCGGCCCCGGGGCCAAAGACATTCAGTACTTC
CAIGPGAKDIQYF
>TRBV5-6|-|-|TRBJ1-6
TGTGCCAGCAGCTTGGCCGCGGGGGCGGCCAATCGTTCACCCCTCCACTTT
CASSLAAGAANRSPLHF
>TRBV5-1|many|-|TRBJ2-1
TGCGCCAGCAGCTTGGCGGCGGGGCTAGCCTACAATGAGCAGTTCTTC
CASSLAAGLAYNEQFF
>TRBV20-1|many|-|TRBJ2-1
TGCAGTGCTAGACCCGGGTCCGAATACAATGAGCAGTTCTTC
CSARPGSEYNEQFF
>TRBV30|-|TRBD1|TRBJ2-3
TGTGCCTGGAGTGCCTTCCAGGGGGCAGATACGCAGTATTTT
CAWSAFQGADTQYF
>TRBV7-2|few|-|TRBJ1-1
TGTGCCAGCAGCTTAAACCCATTTGGTTACACTGAAGCTTTCTTT
CASSLNPFGYTEAFF
>TRBV6-1|-|TRBD2|TRBJ2-2
TGTGCCAGCATGGAGCGGGGGGGAGCGAACACCGGGGAGCTGTTTTTT
CASMERGGANTGELFF
>TRBV5-1|many|-|TRBJ2-5
TGCGCCAGCTCAGGAGAAGGGATGGAGACCCAGTACTTC
CASSGEGMETQYF
>TRBV29-1|-|-|TRBJ1-2
TGCAGCGCCATGACGGGTAACTATGGCTACACCTTC
CSAMTGNYGYTF
>TRBV6-1|many|TRBD1|TRBJ1-3
TGTGCCAGCAGTATTACCGGGACAGGGCCCGGAAACACCATATATTTT
CASSITGTGPGNTIYF
>TRBV7-2|-|-|TRBJ2-3
TGTGCCAGCAGCTTGGTAGGGACCTCAGATACGCAGTATTTT
CASSLVGTSDTQYF
>TRBV4-3|many|TRBD1|TRBJ2-7
TGCGCCAGCAGCCAAGACCTAGGGACAGAAAACTACGAGCAGTACTTC
CASSQDLGTENYEQYF
>TRBV7-9|many|-|TRBJ2-5
TGTGCCAGCGGGGCGGACCCGTACCAAGAGACCCAGTACTTC
CASGADPYQETQYF
>TRBV19|-|-|TRBJ2-6
TGTGCCAGTAGTAACTCCCTAGTTACTGGGGCCAACGTCCTGACTTTC
CASSNSLVTGANVLTF
>TRBV7-2|few|TRBD2|TRBJ2-7
TGTGCCAGCAGCTTGGCAGCGGGAGGGGTCTACGAGCAGTACTTC
CASSLAAGGVYEQYF
>TRBV5-1|many|-|TRBJ2-3
TGCGCCAGCAGCTTGGGGGCAGGGTCGCCCACAGATACGCAGTATTTT
CASSLGAGSPTDTQYF
>TRBV29-1|many|-|TRBJ1-1
TGCAGCGTTTTTGAGTCAGGGCGCACTGAAGCTTTCTTT
CSVFESGRTEAFF
>TRBV7-9|many|-|TRBJ2-7
TGTGCCAGCAGCTTAGGAAGGGACGGCATAGACGAGCAGTACTTC
CASSLGRDGIDEQYF
>TRBV20-1|many|-|TRBJ1-1
TGCAGTGCTAAAAGGGTGGGGGGCGCTGAAGCTTTCTTT
CSAKRVGGAEAFF
>TRBV12-3/TRBV12-4|many|-|TRBJ2-7
TGTGCCAGCGGACTTTCTTCCTCAAGAACCAGTGAGCAGTACTTC
CASGLSSSRTSEQYF
>TRBV6-2/TRBV6-3|many|TRBD1|TRBJ1-5
TGTGCCAGCAGTTACGACGGACAGGGAAGTAGCAATCAGCCCCAGCATTTT
CASSYDGQGSSNQPQHF
>TRBV10-3|-|-|TRBJ2-3
TGTGCCATCAGTGTAGAACGTCCCCAAGATACGCAGTATTTT
CAISVERPQDTQYF
>TRBV5-1|many|-|TRBJ2-5
TGCGCCAGCAGCTCAAGAGGTCTTCAAGAGACCCAGTACTTC
CASSSRGLQETQYF
>TRBV30|few|-|TRBJ2-3
TGTGCCTGGAGTCTCGGTCCTGCGACAGATACGCAGTATTTT
CAWSLGPATDTQYF
>TRBV21-1|few|-|TRBJ2-3
TGTGCCAGCAGCAAGCTTCGGGACGGCAGCACAGATACGCAGTATTTT
CASSKLRDGSTDTQYF
>TRBV10-3|-|TRBD1|TRBJ1-2
TGTGCCATCACCACGACAGGGGCGGGTGGCTACACCTTC
CAITTTGAGGYTF
>TRBV7-3|few|TRBD2|TRBJ2-1
TGTGCCAGCAGTCTAAGGGGGGGGCTAGCGGGGGTGCACTCCTACAATGAGCAGTTCTTC
CASSLRGGLAGVHSYNEQFF
>TRBV9|few|-|TRBJ1-6
TGTGCCAGCAGCGCGAGTACAGAAAATTCACCCCTCCACTTT
CASSASTENSPLHF
>TRBV7-9|-|-|TRBJ2-1
TGTGCCAGCAGCTTGGAAGGGACTGGTTACAATGAGCAGTTCTTC
CASSLEGTGYNEQFF
>TRBV20-1|many|TRBD2|TRBJ2-3
TGCAGTGCTAGAGTGTCGGGGGGGCCCCCAGATACGCAGTATTTT
CSARVSGGPPDTQYF
>TRBV7-9|many|-|TRBJ1-1
TGTGCCAGCAGCTTCCGGGAGAACACTGAAGCTTTCTTT
CASSFRENTEAFF
>TRBV4-2|few|-|TRBJ2-2
TGTGCCAGCCGGCGGAGGCAGGGCGGCGGGGAGCTGTTTTTT
CASRRRQGGGELFF
>TRBV4-2|-|-|TRBJ2-5
TGTGCCAGCAGCCAAGATGTGTGGGGGGCGTTGGAGACCCAGTACTTC
CASSQDVWGALETQYF
>TRBV30|many|-|TRBJ2-1
TGTGCCTGGAGTGTAGCTCATTACAATGAGCAGTTCTTC
CAWSVAHYNEQFF
>TRBV6-1|many|TRBD1|TRBJ1-1
TGTGCCAGCACCCGGACAGGCGCGAACACTGAAGCTTTCTTT
CASTRTGANTEAFF
>TRBV18|few|TRBD1|TRBJ1-5
TGTGCCAGCTCACCAAGCAGAGGGACAGCAAATCAGCCCCAGCATTTT
CASSPSRGTANQPQHF